This T cell receptor beta chain was sequenced during a study of blood T cells in healthy people across ages. Only a few counts were recorded for this clonotype. For the second PCR, which ran for about 7 to 12 cycles, a sample-barcoded 5' primer and a J-beta primer mix were used. TCRdb analysed the 5' RACE reads with MiXCR anew, one entry per CDR3 protein. The sample contains roughly 680,000 distinct CDR3 sequences, 49% of which appear only once. Germline CDR1 LGHDT, CDR2 YNNKEL (reference sequence). V gave up 8 bases and J gave up 7 bases, with 17 bases separating them. This CDR3 is built from 13 residues.

This TCR derives from a woman aged 55-75 years in good health. The J gene is TRBJ1-2, the V gene TRBV3-1, with D possibly TRBD1 on 5 matching bases. Sequencing input: blood. CDR3: CASGGTRGVGYTF. The CDR3 nucleotides read TGTGCCAGCGGGGGTACTCGGGGAGTTGGCTACACCTTC. Combining the CDR3 with reference TRBV3-1 and TRBJ1-2 gives the whole variable domain DTAVSQTPKYLVTQMGNDKSIKCEQNLGHDTMYWYKQDSKKFLKIMFSYNNKELIINETVPNRFSPKSPDKAHLNLHINSLELGDSAVYFCASGGTRGVGYTFGSGTRLTVV.